These 24 T cell receptor beta chains originate from one sample sequenced in a study of shared clonotypes between healthy human individuals. Profiled with immunoSEQ multiplex PCR; TCRdb holds only in-frame clones, not every one. The table lists 2 million to 2.5 million clones, approximately 94% of them singletons, with around 0.13% in the top ten. The source material was naive CD4+ T cells sorted from blood. The sample's subset: CD45RA+ positively selected. The receptors originated from a man between 18 and 29 years old in good health.

The V gene is TRBV2, the J gene TRBJ2-3, with D maybe TRBD2 (5 bases). The CDR3 is 12 residues long. Trimming took 6 bases from V and 5 from J, leaving 9 bases between them. Germline V gives CDR1 SNHLY, CDR2 FYNNEI. The CDR3 loop reads CASSFGGDTQYF. CDR3 nucleotide sequence: TGTGCCAGCAGCTTCGGAGGAGATACGCAGTATTTT.

Points on this clone: Other DNA sequences within the sample encode an identical CDR3. The chain recombines TRBV9 with TRBJ1-2; D unclear. The CDR3 extends over 14 amino acids. The germline V gene has CDR1 SGDLS and CDR2 YYNGEE. Trimming cost V 0 bases and J 2 bases, with 8 bases left between them. The CDR3 DNA sequence: TGTGCCAGCAGCGTAGAAGAAGGGAACTATGGCTACACCTTC. Its protein product is CASSVEEGNYGYTF.

Only one count was recorded for this clone. J is TRBJ1-1 and V is TRBV5-4; D is perhaps TRBD1 (6 bases). The V and J ends lost 4 bases and 5 bases respectively, with 12 bases between them. The CDR3 consists of 13 residues. Germline loops: CDR1 SGHNT, CDR2 YYREEE (reference sequence). CDR3 DNA: TGTGCCAGCAGCCGCGCCACAGGGACTGAAGCTTTCTTT. As protein: CASSRATGTEAFF.

The V gene is TRBV14, the J gene TRBJ2-2; D is ambiguous. This CDR3 has 14 amino acids. V was clipped by 0 bases and J by 2 bases, with 4 bases between them. Germline loops: CDR1 SGHDN, CDR2 FVKESK. Here the CDR3 reads CASSQDVNTGELFF. DNA of the CDR3: TGTGCCAGCAGCCAAGATGTTAACACCGGGGAGCTGTTTTTT.

V is TRBV7-8 and J is TRBJ2-1, with D tentatively TRBD2 (5 bases). There are 17 residues in the CDR3. Trimming left V 1 base short and J 0 bases short, with 13 bases between. Germline V CDR1 and CDR2: SGHVS, FQNEAQ. The CDR3: CASSLGTSRSSYNEQFF. CDR3 nucleotides: TGTGCCAGCAGCTTAGGGACTTCTAGGAGCTCCTACAATGAGCAGTTCTTC. Variable domain in full (rest from reference TRBV7-8 and TRBJ2-1): GAGVSQSPRYKVAKRGQDVALRCDPISGHVSLFWYQQALGQGPEFLTYFQNEAQLDKSGLPSDRFFAERPEGSVSTLKIQRTQQEDSAVYLCASSLGTSRSSYNEQFFGPGTRLTVL.

This clone was seen only once. The chain employs TRBV6-5 and TRBJ2-7; D unresolved. V lost 6 bases and J lost 5, with 17 bases in between. CDR1 MNHEY and CDR2 SVGAGI come from the germline V gene. The CDR3 totals 14 residues. The CDR3 spells CASSYTVPSDEQYF. The DNA for the CDR3 is TGTGCCAGCAGCTACACAGTACCTTCCGACGAGCAGTACTTC.

This chain uses TRBV28 with TRBJ2-1; 12 bases map to TRBD2. The CDR3 totals 18 residues. Trimming cost V 2 bases and J 2 bases; bases outside gene matches: 7. CDR1 is MDHEN, CDR2 SYDVKM, per germline. The CDR3 spells CASSLGLAGGSPYNEQFF. In DNA form, the CDR3 reads TGTGCCAGCAGTTTAGGCCTAGCGGGGGGGTCTCCCTACAATGAGCAGTTCTTC.

In DNA, the CDR3 is TGTGCCATCAGTGAGTCGCAACAGGGGGGATCTCAGCCCCAGCATTTT. Translated, it gives CAISESQQGGSQPQHF. This chain uses TRBV10-3 with TRBJ1-5, with TRBD1 matching over 8 bases. The trim removed 0 bases at V and 6 bases at J, leaving 7 bases unmatched. Germline lookup yields CDR1 ENHRY and CDR2 SYGVKD. This CDR3 is 16 amino acids long.

V usage is TRBV5-4 and J usage is TRBJ2-7; TRBD1 aligns across 10 bases. This CDR3 is 15 amino acids long. Germline V gene data show CDR1 as SGHNT and CDR2 as YYREEE (reference sequence). V lost 4 bases, J lost 3 bases, and 7 bases stayed unmatched. The CDR3 region is CASSARDRGFYEQYF. CDR3 nucleotide sequence: TGTGCCAGCAGCGCCCGGGACAGGGGTTTCTACGAGCAGTACTTC.

The chain combines TRBV6-5 with TRBJ1-6; 7 positions agree with TRBD1. J was trimmed by 6 bases and V by 4 bases; bases with no gene match: 9. There are 16 residues in the CDR3. The V gene's germline CDR1 is MNHEY and CDR2 SVGAGI. The CDR3 loop is CASSSDIRDSNSPLHF. In DNA, the CDR3 is TGTGCCAGCAGTTCCGATATCCGGGACAGTAATTCACCCCTCCACTTT.

The chain couples TRBV25-1 to TRBJ1-4; D possibly corresponds to TRBD1 (6 bases). Trimming took 2 bases from V and 4 from J, leaving 11 bases between them. CDR3 length equals 15 residues. CDR1 is MGHDK and CDR2 is SYGVNS in the germline V gene. The CDR3 sequence is CASSEMRGDNEKLFF. CDR3 DNA: TGTGCCAGCAGTGAAATGAGGGGGGATAATGAAAAACTGTTTTTT. Filled out from reference TRBV25-1 and TRBJ1-4, the complete variable domain reads EADIYQTPRYLVIGTGKKITLECSQTMGHDKMYWYQQDPGMELHLIHYSYGVNSTEKGDLSSESTVSRIRTEHFPLTLESARPSHTSQYLCASSEMRGDNEKLFFGSGTQLSVL.

The chain employs TRBV7-2 and TRBJ1-2, with 11 bases matching TRBD1. Germline CDR1 and CDR2: SGHTA and FQGNSA. This CDR3 comprises 16 residues. V dropped 5 bases and J dropped 2; count of bases not matched to a gene: 7. The DNA for the CDR3 is TGTGCCAGCAGCCCCCGGACAGGGGGCTCCAACTATGGCTACACCTTC. Encoded protein: CASSPRTGGSNYGYTF. Full variable domain (missing parts from reference TRBV7-2 and TRBJ1-2): GAGVSQSPSNKVTEKGKDVELRCDPISGHTALYWYRQSLGQGLEFLIYFQGNSAPDKSGLPSDRFSAERTGGSVSTLTIQRTQQEDSAVYLCASSPRTGGSNYGYTFGSGTRLTVV.

This rearrangement joins TRBV12-5 to TRBJ1-2, with D tentatively TRBD1 (5 bases). The germline V gene has CDR1 LGHNT and CDR2 FRNRAP. The V end was cut by 1 base, the J end by 4 bases, with 16 bases between. The CDR3 runs 16 residues. The CDR3 region has the DNA TGTGCTAGTGGTTTGGACCAGGGACGGCCTACCTATGGCTACACCTTC. It specifies CASGLDQGRPTYGYTF.

The rearrangement uses TRBV11-1 and TRBJ2-1; 13 positions agree with TRBD2. This CDR3 comprises 19 residues. Germline CDR1 and CDR2: SGHAT and FQDESV (reference sequence). Trimming took 1 base from V and 6 from J; bases not matched to a gene: 12. CDR3 DNA sequence: TGTGCCAGCAGCTTAGGAGGAATCCTACTAGCGGGGGGGCTCAATGAGCAGTTCTTC. It translates to CASSLGGILLAGGLNEQFF.

The chain is built from TRBV29-1 and TRBJ2-5; TRBD1 matches 11 bases. Looked up from germline, CDR1 is SQVTM and CDR2 is ANQGSEA. After removal of 4 bases from V and 1 base from J, the junction contained 11 bases not matched to a gene. The CDR3 runs 17 residues. The CDR3 sequence: CSVVGQGASKFQETQYF. The CDR3 nucleotides read TGCAGCGTTGTAGGACAGGGGGCTTCTAAATTCCAAGAGACCCAGTACTTC.

The chain employs TRBV19 and TRBJ2-7, with 9 bases matching TRBD2. The CDR3 is 15 residues long. Trimming cost V 5 bases and J 0 bases; bases outside gene matches: 5. In germline, CDR1 is LNHDA, CDR2 SQIVND (reference sequence). Here the CDR3 DNA reads TGTGCCAGTAGTCGACTAGCGGAGAACTCCTACGAGCAGTACTTC. It codes for CASSRLAENSYEQYF.

Here the CDR3 reads CASSQGGLGLRYF. The CDR3 DNA follows: TGTGCCAGCAGCCAAGGTGGACTGGGCCTGCGGTACTTC. This sequence joins TRBV14 and TRBJ2-7, with D maybe TRBD2 (5 bases). Germline V gene data show CDR1 as SGHDN and CDR2 as FVKESK. Trimming removed 1 base from V and 12 bases from J, with 16 bases in between. The CDR3 contains 13 residues.

In nucleotides, the CDR3 is TGTGCCAGCAGCGCCCGTCCCCAGCCGGGGGGGAAAGAGACCCAGTACTTC. Residues: CASSARPQPGGKETQYF. The chain combines TRBV9 with TRBJ2-5, with 8 nucleotides matching TRBD2. This CDR3 comprises 17 residues. Looked up from germline, CDR1 is SGDLS and CDR2 is YYNGEE. V shed 3 bases and J 3 bases; nucleotides not matched to a gene: 13.

This sequence joins TRBV29-1 and TRBJ2-7; a possible D gene is TRBD2 (6 bases). The CDR3 runs to 15 residues. The germline V gene encodes CDR1 SQVTM and CDR2 ANQGSEA. CDR3 in DNA: TGCATCCCCCTTGGGGGGAGGCAGGCCCCCTACGAGCAGTACTTC. The encoded protein is CIPLGGRQAPYEQYF.

The chain carries TRBV4-1 and TRBJ2-2; a weak D match, TRBD1 (6 bases). Trimming cost V 0 bases and J 3 bases, with 17 bases left between them. Germline CDR1 and CDR2: MGHRA and YSYEKL. The CDR3 runs 18 residues. Here the CDR3 DNA reads TGCGCCAGCAGCCAAGATAGTTGGGCAGGGGTGGACACCGGGGAGCTGTTTTTT. It yields the protein CASSQDSWAGVDTGELFF.

The chain employs TRBV9 and TRBJ2-1; D unresolved. CDR3 size: 15 residues. Trimming took off 2 bases at V and 0 bases at J, with 9 bases between the two ends. Germline CDR1 and CDR2: SGDLS and YYNGEE. CDR3 coding DNA: TGTGCCAGCAGCGTCGCAAGGGCCTCCTACAATGAGCAGTTCTTC. Its protein product is CASSVARASYNEQFF.

A few counts support this clone. The rearrangement links TRBV21-1 to TRBJ1-3; the table gives TRBD1 as D, unverified against the DNA. TRBV21-1 represents a pseudogene. CDR3 length: 17 amino acids. The CDR3 is CASSRDRVWEDGNTIYF. The CDR3, as DNA: TGTGCCAGCAGCAGGGACAGGGTTTGGGAGGATGGAAACACCATATATTTT.

The CDR3 bases are TGCGCCAGCAGCCGGGACAGGGAGGGGACTGAAGCTTTCTTT. It translates to CASSRDREGTEAFF. The chain uses TRBV5-1 and TRBJ1-1, with TRBD1 identical over 9 bases. Germline values: CDR1 SGHRS, CDR2 YFSETQ. V shed 4 bases and J 5 bases; nucleotides not matched to a gene: 6. This CDR3 comprises 14 residues. The full variable domain, in which reference TRBV5-1 and TRBJ1-1 provide the parts outside the CDR3, is KAGVTQTPRYLIKTRGQQVTLSCSPISGHRSVSWYQQTPGQGLQFLFEYFSETQRNKGNFPGRFSGRQFSNSRSEMNVSTLELGDSALYLCASSRDREGTEAFFGQGTRLTVV.

This sequence joins TRBV7-2 and TRBJ2-5, with D perhaps matching TRBD1 or TRBD2 (5 bases each). The CDR3 covers 14 residues. The germline V gene has CDR1 SGHTA and CDR2 FQGNSA. Trimming removed 4 bases from V and 1 base from J, with 10 bases in between. Written as DNA, the CDR3 is TGTGCCAGCAGCTACGGGACGTTCCAAGAGACCCAGTACTTC. This codes for CASSYGTFQETQYF.